The clone carrying this T cell receptor (beta chain) was observed at least ten times. CDR1 SGHKS and CDR2 YYEKEE come from the germline V gene (reference sequence). Deletions cut 4 bases from V and 1 base from J, with 12 bases between. CDR3 size: 15 residues. The data were taken from a study of response to subunit inactivated influenza vaccine. One entry per CDR3 protein results from TCRdb running MiXCR on the RT-PCR reads. This repertoire shows about 570,000 distinct CDR3 sequences, approximately 10% found once; its top ten account for approximately 11%. This sample also belongs to another study, concerning T cells expressing NK-cell markers. This second report adds: Generation of TCR beta cDNA was performed by 5'RACE template switching incorporating UMIs. Topping the CD3+CD56-NKG2C+ fraction as well were these clonotypes, in a few donors.

This chain uses TRBV5-5 with TRBJ1-5; tentatively, D is TRBD1 (5 bases). Sequenced material: PBMCs from blood, taken on the day of vaccination. The TCR comes from a man aged 50 to 59 who received an inactivated influenza vaccine. CDR3 coding DNA: TGTGCCAGCAGCCCAGGGAAGACAAGCAATCAGCCCCAGCATTTT. This translates into CASSPGKTSNQPQHF.